Below are 22 T cell receptor beta chains sequenced from a single sample in a study of technical replicates of blood from a handful of donors. Profiled with immunoSEQ multiplex PCR; TCRdb holds only in-frame clones, not every one. Found here are about 73,000 clones, 93% of them singletons; the top ten hold approximately 0.25%. The specimen sequenced was T cells isolated from PBMCs. These receptors were taken from a human donor in good health.

V is TRBV6-1 and J is TRBJ1-1, with TRBD1 as a possible D gene (6 bases). V lost 5 bases and J 4 bases, leaving 11 bases between the germline ends. The CDR3 extends over 13 amino acids. Germline V lookup: CDR1 MNHNS, CDR2 SASEGT. The CDR3 is CASSLGGFTEAFF. In DNA form, the CDR3 reads TGTGCCAGCAGTTTAGGGGGATTCACTGAAGCTTTCTTT.

The chain has TRBV6-6 and TRBJ2-7; maybe TRBD1 (5 bases). V lost 0 bases and J 5 bases, leaving 8 bases between the germline ends. Germline CDR1 and CDR2: MNHNY and SVGAGI (reference sequence). This CDR3 comprises 13 residues. This CDR3 is CASSYSSGNEQYF. CDR3 coding DNA: TGTGCCAGCAGTTACTCGTCAGGGAACGAGCAGTACTTC.

This chain links TRBV27 with TRBJ2-7, with 7 positions matching TRBD2. The CDR3 length is 14 residues. Germline CDR1 MNHEY, CDR2 SMNVEV (reference sequence). V lost 5 bases to trimming and J lost 5 bases; unmatched junction nucleotides: 9. In nucleotides, the CDR3 is TGTGCCAGCAGTGGGGGGGACGGAGAGGACGAGCAGTACTTC. Amino acids: CASSGGDGEDEQYF.

The chain has TRBV4-2 and TRBJ2-5, with 8 bases fitting TRBD1. V trimming: 1 base; J trimming: 7 bases; junction bases outside the gene matches: 8. This CDR3 spans 15 amino acids. CDR1 is LGHNA and CDR2 is YNFKEQ in the germline V gene. The DNA for the CDR3 is TGTGCCAGCAGCCAAGCCCGACAGGGGTTGGGGACCCAGTACTTC. Translated, it gives CASSQARQGLGTQYF.

V usage is TRBV11-3 and J usage is TRBJ1-6; no clear D gene. The germline V gene has CDR1 SGHNT and CDR2 YENEEA. The V and J ends lost 0 bases and 10 bases respectively, with 19 bases between them. There are 17 residues in the CDR3. This chain's CDR3 is CASSLDSSVPDISPLHF. CDR3 DNA sequence: TGTGCCAGCAGCTTAGATAGTTCGGTACCTGATATATCACCCCTCCACTTT. Drawing the rest from reference TRBV11-3 and TRBJ1-6, the complete variable domain is EAGVVQSPRYKIIEKKQPVAFWCNPISGHNTLYWYLQNLGQGPELLIRYENEEAVDDSQLPKDRFSAERLKGVDSTLKIQPAELGDSAVYLCASSLDSSVPDISPLHFGNGTRLTVT.

The V gene is TRBV19, the J gene TRBJ1-1; D may be TRBD1 (5 bases). Trimming took off 5 bases at V and 2 bases at J, with 12 bases between the two ends. The CDR3 contains 14 residues. CDR1 and CDR2 (germline): LNHDA, SQIVND (reference sequence). CDR3 in DNA: TGTGCCAGTAGTGTGCAGGGAACTAACACTGAAGCTTTCTTT. This encodes CASSVQGTNTEAFF.

The CDR3 loop is CASSTGLAGTTYNEQFF. Written as DNA, the CDR3 is TGCGCCAGCAGCACGGGACTAGCGGGGACTACCTACAATGAGCAGTTCTTC. The chain couples TRBV5-1 to TRBJ2-1, with 13 bases identical to TRBD2. V lost 4 bases, J lost 2 bases, and 6 bases stayed unmatched. CDR1 SGHRS and CDR2 YFSETQ come from the germline V gene. CDR3 size: 17 residues.

The chain employs TRBV5-1 and TRBJ2-7; a possible D gene is TRBD2 (5 bases). The V gene lost 4 bases and the J gene lost 0 bases, with 8 bases spanning the gap. The CDR3 spans 13 residues. Germline CDR1 SGHRS, CDR2 YFSETQ. Here the CDR3 reads CASSGGSSYEQYF. CDR3 bases: TGCGCCAGCAGCGGAGGATCCTCCTACGAGCAGTACTTC.

The rearrangement uses TRBV7-9 and TRBJ2-7; 7 bases are shared with TRBD2. The germline V gene encodes CDR1 SEHNR and CDR2 FQNEAQ (reference sequence). This CDR3 region has 14 residues. With V trimmed by 5 bases and J by 1 base, 5 bases remained unmatched. The CDR3 here is CASSGSGASYEQYF. The CDR3 DNA reads as TGTGCCAGCAGCGGAAGCGGGGCATCCTACGAGCAGTACTTC.

With respect to this clone: Additional DNA sequences in this sample encode the identical CDR3. The J gene is TRBJ2-7, the V gene TRBV5-1, with 11 bases that match TRBD1. V was clipped by 2 bases and J by 5 bases; unmatched bases: 3. The CDR3 loop spans 14 amino acids. CDR1 and CDR2 from the germline V gene are SGHRS and YFSETQ. CDR3 region: CASSLGQGADEQYF. CDR3 coding DNA: TGCGCCAGCAGCTTAGGACAGGGGGCCGACGAGCAGTACTTC. Together with reference TRBV5-1 and TRBJ2-7, the CDR3 gives the full variable domain: KAGVTQTPRYLIKTRGQQVTLSCSPISGHRSVSWYQQTPGQGLQFLFEYFSETQRNKGNFPGRFSGRQFSNSRSEMNVSTLELGDSALYLCASSLGQGADEQYFGPGTRLTVT.

The chain joins TRBV9 to TRBJ2-3; possibly TRBD2 for D (6 bases). Germline V gene lookup returns CDR1 SGDLS and CDR2 YYNGEE. The CDR3 is 9 residues long. V lost 7 bases and J 10 bases, leaving 7 bases between the germline ends. This CDR3 reads CASGEAQYF. The CDR3, as DNA: TGTGCCAGCGGGGAGGCGCAGTATTTT.

The chain has TRBV7-9 and TRBJ2-7; perhaps TRBD1 as D (5 bases). Germline loops: CDR1 SEHNR, CDR2 FQNEAQ (reference sequence). Trimming took off 3 bases at V and 6 bases at J, with 12 bases between the two ends. The CDR3 consists of 13 residues. The CDR3 DNA follows: TGTGCCAGCAGCTTTTTCCAGGGTTCCGAGCAGTACTTC. Translated, it gives CASSFFQGSEQYF.

This chain links TRBV7-2 with TRBJ2-5; 7 nucleotides match TRBD2. Germline CDR1 reads SGHTA; CDR2 reads FQGNSA. The CDR3 has 13 residues. J gave up 7 bases and V 4 bases, and 6 bases lay outside the gene matches. The CDR3 loop is CASSSSGPTTQYF. In nucleotides, the CDR3 is TGTGCCAGCAGCTCTAGCGGCCCAACGACCCAGTACTTC.

The chain carries TRBV28 and TRBJ2-1; no definite D call. This CDR3 has 12 residues. V lost 7 bases to trimming and J lost 7 bases, with 11 bases between them. Germline loops: CDR1 MDHEN, CDR2 SYDVKM. CDR3 sequence reads: CASTISGNEQFF. The CDR3 coding sequence is TGTGCCAGCACCATTTCCGGGAATGAGCAGTTCTTC.

The chain couples TRBV5-6 to TRBJ2-5; 12 bases map to TRBD1. Germline CDR1 reads SGHDT; CDR2 reads YYEEEE. V shed 4 bases, J shed 4 bases, and the junction held 8 bases outside the gene matches. This CDR3 region has 16 residues. The CDR3 coding sequence is TGTGCCAGCAGCGTCCGGGACAGGGGGCGCGGAGAGACCCAGTACTTC. This translates into CASSVRDRGRGETQYF.

CDR3 coding DNA: TGTGCCAGCAGCTCGGCCGGGACAGCCGCTTATGTGGGTGGCTACACCTTC. This encodes CASSSAGTAAYVGGYTF. The V and J genes are TRBV7-2 and TRBJ1-2; 7 nucleotides match TRBD1. With V trimmed by 4 bases and J by 7 bases, 18 bases remained unmatched. The CDR3 has 17 residues. Germline V gene lookup returns CDR1 SGHTA and CDR2 FQGNSA.

This chain links TRBV4-1 with TRBJ1-5, with 10 bases that match TRBD1. With 4 bases clipped from V and 1 base from J, the junction kept 4 bases outside the gene matches. Looked up from germline, CDR1 is MGHRA and CDR2 is YSYEKL. This CDR3 has 16 residues. Written as DNA, the CDR3 is TGCGCCAGCAGCCTAGACAGGGGGCTGAGCAATCAGCCCCAGCATTTT. Translated: CASSLDRGLSNQPQHF.

The chain has TRBV6-5 and TRBJ1-4; D unclear. CDR1 MNHEY and CDR2 SVGAGI come from the germline V gene. V dropped 1 base and J dropped 8 bases, with 11 bases sitting between them. The CDR3 extends over 14 amino acids. CDR3 protein: CASSYWREREKLFF. The CDR3 coding sequence is TGTGCCAGCAGTTACTGGAGGGAGAGGGAAAAACTGTTTTTT.

CDR3 loop: CASSSGTGKGNQPQHF. The CDR3 DNA reads as TGTGCCAGCAGTTCCGGGACAGGGAAAGGGAATCAGCCCCAGCATTTT. The genes are TRBV6-5 and TRBJ1-5, with 9 bases identical to TRBD1. Trimming at V came to 4 bases and at J to 4 bases, leaving 8 bases not matched to a gene. CDR1 is MNHEY, CDR2 SVGAGI, per germline. The CDR3 covers 16 residues.

The chain joins TRBV6-1 to TRBJ2-7, with 10 bases that match TRBD1. The CDR3 is made up of 14 amino acids. Losses at the gene ends were 4 bases for V and 5 bases for J; bases not matched to a gene: 5. Germline V gives CDR1 MNHNS, CDR2 SASEGT. In DNA, the CDR3 is TGTGCCAGCAGTGGCCCGGGACAGGGGAACGAGCAGTACTTC. Residues: CASSGPGQGNEQYF.

This chain links TRBV7-9 with TRBJ2-1, with TRBD2 as a possible D gene (5 bases). With 0 bases removed from V and 3 bases from J, the gap between germline ends came to 15 bases. In germline, CDR1 is SEHNR, CDR2 FQNEAQ (reference sequence). The CDR3 has 17 amino acids. The CDR3 DNA reads TGTGCCAGCAGCTTAGCGACTACCCCCGACAACTACAATGAGCAGTTCTTC. Amino acids: CASSLATTPDNYNEQFF.

The V call is TRBV15, the J call TRBJ1-5, with D maybe TRBD1 (5 bases). The ends were cut back, 1 base at V and 6 bases at J, with 13 bases in the middle. CDR1 and CDR2 (germline): LNHNV, YYDKDF (reference sequence). The CDR3 loop spans 15 amino acids. This CDR3 reads CATSRVRRQGQPQHF. In nucleotides, the CDR3 is TGTGCCACCAGCAGAGTTCGTCGCCAGGGTCAGCCCCAGCATTTT.